This is a list of T cell receptor beta chains from one sample in a study of CD8+CD57+ T cells in acquired aplastic anemia. In TCRdb, the reads were re-called with MiXCR into one record per CDR3 protein. Of roughly 160,000 distinct CDR3 sequences listed, 60% to 80% are singletons. Sequencing input: sorted CD4+, CD8+, or CD8+CD57+ T cells (not recorded which) from PBMCs. These receptors all come from a human donor with aplastic anemia. The CDR3 runs from the conserved cysteine through the conserved F or W. D genes are given only for firm matches. A row's size may be missing; if present it is once, few, many or a size class.

DNA: TGTGCCAGCAGCGGCGGACCCGGAAGACAAGAGACCCAGTACTTC
CDR3: CASSGGPGRQETQYF
D: .
V: TRBV5-5
J: TRBJ2-5
size: .

DNA: TGCAGTGCTAGAGATCTCGTTGGCGCAGGTCTCTACGAGCAGTACTTC
CDR3: CSARDLVGAGLYEQYF
D: .
V: TRBV20-1
J: TRBJ2-7
size: .

DNA: TGCAGTGCTAGAGGGACTAACGAGCAGTACTTC
CDR3: CSARGTNEQYF
D: .
V: TRBV20-1
J: TRBJ2-7
size: few

DNA: TGCAGTGCTCTTCATCTACAGGGTTTGGAGACCCAGTACTTC
CDR3: CSALHLQGLETQYF
D: .
V: TRBV20-1
J: TRBJ2-5
size: .

DNA: TGTGCCAGCAGTTTAGGACAGGGATATTCACCCCTCCACTTT
CDR3: CASSLGQGYSPLHF
D: TRBD1
V: TRBV12-3/TRBV12-4
J: TRBJ1-6
size: .

DNA: TGCGCCAGCAGCCAAGATCAAGCGGGGCAGGGACAAGAGACCCAGTACTTC
CDR3: CASSQDQAGQGQETQYF
D: TRBD2
V: TRBV4-1
J: TRBJ2-5
size: .

DNA: TGCAGTGCTAGAGATCCGGGAGACCGCAATGAGCAGTTCTTC
CDR3: CSARDPGDRNEQFF
D: .
V: TRBV20-1
J: TRBJ2-1
size: .

DNA: TGTGCCAGCAGCAGAGACAGGGGGACCGGGGAGCTGTTTTTT
CDR3: CASSRDRGTGELFF
D: TRBD1
V: TRBV7-9
J: TRBJ2-2
size: few

DNA: TGCGCCAGCAGTGACCGGGCTGGTCTGGCTGGCTACACCTTC
CDR3: CASSDRAGLAGYTF
D: .
V: TRBV10-2
J: TRBJ1-2
size: .

DNA: TGTGCCAGCAGCTTAGAGGCTAGCGGGAGCTACGAGCAGTACTTC
CDR3: CASSLEASGSYEQYF
D: TRBD2
V: TRBV7-6
J: TRBJ2-7
size: .

DNA: TGTGCCACCAGTGAGTCCGGGATAGATGGCTACACCTTC
CDR3: CATSESGIDGYTF
D: .
V: TRBV24-1
J: TRBJ1-2
size: .

DNA: TGTGCCAGTAGGTCACACGGAGCGGGGGATACGCAGTATTTT
CDR3: CASRSHGAGDTQYF
D: TRBD2
V: TRBV19
J: TRBJ2-3
size: .

DNA: TGTGCCAGCAGCTTGGCCTTCAGCTATGGCTACACCTTC
CDR3: CASSLAFSYGYTF
D: .
V: TRBV5-4
J: TRBJ1-2
size: .

DNA: TGTGCCATCAGCGTATCCCTACGGGACAGATCCTACGAGCAGTACTTC
CDR3: CAISVSLRDRSYEQYF
D: TRBD1
V: TRBV10-3
J: TRBJ2-7
size: .

DNA: TGTGCCAGCAGTCAGGTACTAGGGGACGATCAGCCCCAGCATTTT
CDR3: CASSQVLGDDQPQHF
D: .
V: TRBV12-3/TRBV12-4
J: TRBJ1-5
size: .

DNA: TGCAGTGCTAGAAACGGGAACACTGAAGCTTTCTTT
CDR3: CSARNGNTEAFF
D: .
V: TRBV20-1
J: TRBJ1-1
size: .

DNA: TGTGCCAGTGCTTCAACTTTAGATTCCTACGAGCAGTACTTC
CDR3: CASASTLDSYEQYF
D: .
V: TRBV19
J: TRBJ2-7
size: .

DNA: TGTGCCACCAGCAGTCGAACCACCGGGACAGAGGGGTCCGGGGAGCTGTTTTTT
CDR3: CATSSRTTGTEGSGELFF
D: TRBD1
V: TRBV24-1
J: TRBJ2-2
size: once

DNA: TGCAGCGTTGAGACAGATGTTAATGAAAAACTGTTTTTT
CDR3: CSVETDVNEKLFF
D: .
V: TRBV29-1
J: TRBJ1-4
size: .

DNA: TGTGCCAGCAGGGTCCCGGGACAGGGAGATAGCAATCAGCCCCAGCATTTT
CDR3: CASRVPGQGDSNQPQHF
D: TRBD1
V: TRBV12-3/TRBV12-4
J: TRBJ1-5
size: few

DNA: TGTGCCAGCAGTTTCAGTGGCACTGAAGCTTTCTTT
CDR3: CASSFSGTEAFF
D: .
V: TRBV12-3/TRBV12-4
J: TRBJ1-1
size: few

DNA: TGTGCCAGCAGAGTCGACAGGCCTGGGGCTTTATTT
CDR3: CASRVDRPGALF
D: .
V: TRBV2
J: TRBJ1-1
size: .

DNA: TGTGCCACCAGTGCCGGGTCCTACAATGAGCAGTTCTTC
CDR3: CATSAGSYNEQFF
D: .
V: TRBV24-1
J: TRBJ2-1
size: once

DNA: TGTGCCAGCAACGTAATACTTGCCACAGATACGCAGTATTTT
CDR3: CASNVILATDTQYF
D: .
V: TRBV2
J: TRBJ2-3
size: once

DNA: TGCAGTGCTAGAGTCCGTAGGAGGGGCGACACTGAAGCTTTCTTT
CDR3: CSARVRRRGDTEAFF
D: .
V: TRBV20-1
J: TRBJ1-1
size: .

DNA: TGTGCCGCCAGCAGGGAGACAGGGACAGCAACTAATGAAAAACTGTTTTTT
CDR3: CAASRETGTATNEKLFF
D: TRBD1
V: TRBV15
J: TRBJ1-4
size: .

DNA: TGTGCCAGCAGCATGACAGGGGGTATATCGGTTAATGAGCAGTTCTTC
CDR3: CASSMTGGISVNEQFF
D: TRBD1
V: TRBV7-9
J: TRBJ2-1
size: .